This T cell receptor (beta chain) was retrieved from a study of beta chain features in type 1 diabetes. Points on this clone: Its antigen is as yet unknown.

This CDR3 is built from 16 residues. V shed 5 bases and J 7 bases; nucleotides not matched to a gene: 10. Germline loops: CDR1 SGHTA, CDR2 FQGNSA. cDNA synthesis used the whole RNA isolate, giving expressed TCRB sequences. Profiling relied on immunoSEQ multiplex PCR, and the TCRdb table lists in-frame clones only, not all of them. The table records under 300,000 clones, 25% to 30% of them present only once. Broader study findings: Compared to healthy donors, patients appeared to have naive, central memory and Treg TCRB repertoires that were more alike.

Donors contributed one heparinised blood draw apiece, averaging about 110 mL. The V and J genes are TRBV7-2 and TRBJ2-1, with 11 bases matching TRBD2. The receptor was derived from a man aged 25 to 40 in good health. The specimen was central memory CD4+ T cells from blood. The CDR3 is CASSPRRLAGLNEQFF. CDR3 nucleotides: TGTGCCAGCAGCCCGCGCAGACTAGCGGGGCTGAATGAGCAGTTCTTC.